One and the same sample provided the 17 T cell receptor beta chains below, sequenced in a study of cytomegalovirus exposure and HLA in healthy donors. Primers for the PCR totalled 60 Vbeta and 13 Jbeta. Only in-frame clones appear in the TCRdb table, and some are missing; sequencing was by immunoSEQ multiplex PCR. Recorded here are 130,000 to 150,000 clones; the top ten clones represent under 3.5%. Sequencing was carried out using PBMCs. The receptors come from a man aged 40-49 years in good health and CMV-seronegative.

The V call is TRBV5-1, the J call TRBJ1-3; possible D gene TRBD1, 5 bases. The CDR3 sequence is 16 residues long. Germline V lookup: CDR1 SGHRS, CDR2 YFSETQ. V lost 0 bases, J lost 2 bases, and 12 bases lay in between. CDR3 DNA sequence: TGCGCCAGCAGCTTGGCCGGGGGGTTAGCTGGAAACACCATATATTTT. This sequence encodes CASSLAGGLAGNTIYF.

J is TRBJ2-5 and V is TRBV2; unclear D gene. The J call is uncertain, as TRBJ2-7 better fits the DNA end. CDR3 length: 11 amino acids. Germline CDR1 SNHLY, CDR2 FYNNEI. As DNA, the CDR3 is TGTGCCAGCAGTAGCCTCTACGAGCAGTACTTC. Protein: CASSSLYEQYF.

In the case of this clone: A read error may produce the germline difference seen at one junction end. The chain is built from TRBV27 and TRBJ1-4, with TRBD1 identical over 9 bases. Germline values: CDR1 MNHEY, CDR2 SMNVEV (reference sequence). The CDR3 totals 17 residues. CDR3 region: CASRVVGRWDRVFSSVF. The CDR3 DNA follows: TGTGCCAGCAGGGTTGTTGGCCGCTGGGACAGGGTTTTCTCCTCGGTTTTT.

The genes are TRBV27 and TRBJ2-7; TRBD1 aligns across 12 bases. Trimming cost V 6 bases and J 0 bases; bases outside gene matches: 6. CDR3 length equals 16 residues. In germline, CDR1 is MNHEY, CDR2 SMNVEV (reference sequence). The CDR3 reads CASRGQGAPSSYEQYF. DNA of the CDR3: TGTGCCAGCAGGGGACAGGGGGCCCCCAGCTCCTACGAGCAGTACTTC.

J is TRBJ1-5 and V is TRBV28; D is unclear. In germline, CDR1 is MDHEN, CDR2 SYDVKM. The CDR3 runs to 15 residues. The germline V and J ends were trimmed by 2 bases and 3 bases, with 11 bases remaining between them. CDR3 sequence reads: CASSLRGQFNQPQHF. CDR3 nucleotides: TGTGCCAGCAGTTTAAGAGGTCAATTCAATCAGCCCCAGCATTTT.

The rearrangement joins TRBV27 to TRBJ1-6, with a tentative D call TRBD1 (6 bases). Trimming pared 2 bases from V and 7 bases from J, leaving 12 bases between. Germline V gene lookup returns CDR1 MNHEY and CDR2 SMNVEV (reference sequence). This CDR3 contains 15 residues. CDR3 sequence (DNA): TGTGCCAGCAGTTTAGTACAGGGAGCGAATTCACCCCTCCACTTT. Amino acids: CASSLVQGANSPLHF.

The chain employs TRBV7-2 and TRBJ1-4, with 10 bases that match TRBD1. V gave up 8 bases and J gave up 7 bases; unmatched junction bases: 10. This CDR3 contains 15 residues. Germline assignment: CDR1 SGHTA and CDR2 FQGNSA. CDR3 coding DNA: TGTGCCAGCGCCAGTAGCGGGACAGGGGTTGAAAAACTGTTTTTT. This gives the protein CASASSGTGVEKLFF. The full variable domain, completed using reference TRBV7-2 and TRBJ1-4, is GAGVSQSPSNKVTEKGKDVELRCDPISGHTALYWYRQSLGQGLEFLIYFQGNSAPDKSGLPSDRFSAERTGGSVSTLTIQRTQQEDSAVYLCASASSGTGVEKLFFGSGTQLSVL.

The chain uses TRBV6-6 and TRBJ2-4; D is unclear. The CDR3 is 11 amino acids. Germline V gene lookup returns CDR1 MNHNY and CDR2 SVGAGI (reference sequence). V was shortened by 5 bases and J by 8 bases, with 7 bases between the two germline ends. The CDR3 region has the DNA TGTGCCAGCAGTCCCCGTGACATTCAGTACTTC. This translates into CASSPRDIQYF.

This CDR3 reads CASSQDQRGGYNEQFF. DNA of the CDR3: TGCGCCAGCAGCCAAGACCAGCGGGGGGGCTACAATGAGCAGTTCTTC. The rearrangement joins TRBV4-1 to TRBJ2-1; TRBD2 matches at 10 bases. This CDR3 comprises 16 residues. V gave up 0 bases and J gave up 3 bases; unmatched junction bases: 2. Germline CDR1 and CDR2: MGHRA and YSYEKL.

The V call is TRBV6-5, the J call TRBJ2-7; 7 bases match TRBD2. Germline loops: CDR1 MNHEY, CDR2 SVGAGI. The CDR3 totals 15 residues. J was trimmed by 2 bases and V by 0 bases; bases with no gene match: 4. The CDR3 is CASSYSGLAAYEQYF. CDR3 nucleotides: TGTGCCAGCAGTTACTCTGGGCTAGCGGCCTACGAGCAGTACTTC.

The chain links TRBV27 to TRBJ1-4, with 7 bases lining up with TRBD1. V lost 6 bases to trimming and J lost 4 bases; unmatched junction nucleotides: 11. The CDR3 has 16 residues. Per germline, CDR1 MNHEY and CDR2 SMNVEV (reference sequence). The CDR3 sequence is CASRSGTDVLNEKLFF. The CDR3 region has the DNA TGTGCCAGCAGATCCGGGACAGACGTCCTTAATGAAAAACTGTTTTTT.

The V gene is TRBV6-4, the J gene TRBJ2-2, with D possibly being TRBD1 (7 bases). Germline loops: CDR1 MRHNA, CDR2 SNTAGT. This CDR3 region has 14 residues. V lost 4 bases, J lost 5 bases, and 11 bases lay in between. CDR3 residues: CASSAQGGTGELFF. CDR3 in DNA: TGTGCCAGCAGTGCCCAGGGGGGAACCGGGGAGCTGTTTTTT.

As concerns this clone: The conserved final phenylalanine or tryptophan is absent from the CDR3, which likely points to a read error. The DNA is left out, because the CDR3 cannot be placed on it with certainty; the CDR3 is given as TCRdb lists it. CDR3 amino acids: CASSLERAALSL. The V call is TRBV11-2, the J call TRBJ1-1. The CDR3 is 12 residues long, counting both termini. From germline, CDR1 is SGHAT and CDR2 FQNNGV.

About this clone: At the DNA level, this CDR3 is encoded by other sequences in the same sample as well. The CDR3 spells CASSLGQDYEQYF. Written as DNA, the CDR3 is TGCGCCAGCAGCTTGGGACAGGACTACGAGCAGTACTTC. This chain joins TRBV5-1 and TRBJ2-7; tentative D call: TRBD1 (6 bases). Trimming pared 0 bases from V and 3 bases from J, leaving 7 bases between. CDR3 length equals 13 residues. Germline V gene data show CDR1 as SGHRS and CDR2 as YFSETQ. The variable domain in full, with the rest retrieved from reference TRBV5-1 and TRBJ2-7, is KAGVTQTPRYLIKTRGQQVTLSCSPISGHRSVSWYQQTPGQGLQFLFEYFSETQRNKGNFPGRFSGRQFSNSRSEMNVSTLELGDSALYLCASSLGQDYEQYFGPGTRLTVT.

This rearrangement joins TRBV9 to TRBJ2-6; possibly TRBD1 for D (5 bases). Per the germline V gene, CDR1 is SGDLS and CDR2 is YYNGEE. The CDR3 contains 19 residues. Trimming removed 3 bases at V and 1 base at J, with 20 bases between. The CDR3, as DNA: TGTGCCAGCAGCGGCCAAAGGACACTGCTCCTTTCTGGGGCCAACGTCCTGACTTTC. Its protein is CASSGQRTLLLSGANVLTF.

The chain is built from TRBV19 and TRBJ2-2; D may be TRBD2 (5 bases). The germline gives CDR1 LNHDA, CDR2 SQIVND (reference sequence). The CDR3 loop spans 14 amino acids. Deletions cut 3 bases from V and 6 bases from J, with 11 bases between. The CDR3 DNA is TGTGCCAGTAGTATGAGGGATTCGGCCGGGGAGCTGTTTTTT. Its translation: CASSMRDSAGELFF.

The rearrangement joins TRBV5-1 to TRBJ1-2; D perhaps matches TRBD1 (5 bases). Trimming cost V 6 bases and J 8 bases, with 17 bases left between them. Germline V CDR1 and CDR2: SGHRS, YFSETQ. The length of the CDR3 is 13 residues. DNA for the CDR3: TGCGCCAGCACCGATCTCGACAGCCGGGGCTACACCTTC. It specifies CASTDLDSRGYTF.